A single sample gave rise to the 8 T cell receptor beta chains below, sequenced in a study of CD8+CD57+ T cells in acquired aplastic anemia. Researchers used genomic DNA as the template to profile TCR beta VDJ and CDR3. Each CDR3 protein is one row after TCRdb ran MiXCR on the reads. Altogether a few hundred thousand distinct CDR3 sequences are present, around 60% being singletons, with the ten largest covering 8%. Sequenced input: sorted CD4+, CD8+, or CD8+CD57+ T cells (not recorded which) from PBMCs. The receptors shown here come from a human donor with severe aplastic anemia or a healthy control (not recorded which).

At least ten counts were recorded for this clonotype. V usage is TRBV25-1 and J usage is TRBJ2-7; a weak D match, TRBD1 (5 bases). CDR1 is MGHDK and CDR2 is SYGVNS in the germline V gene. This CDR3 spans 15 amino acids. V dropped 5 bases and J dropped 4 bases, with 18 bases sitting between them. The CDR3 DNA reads TGTGCCAGCAGTTCTCCCCGACAGAAACGGTACGAGCAGTACTTC. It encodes CASSSPRQKRYEQYF.

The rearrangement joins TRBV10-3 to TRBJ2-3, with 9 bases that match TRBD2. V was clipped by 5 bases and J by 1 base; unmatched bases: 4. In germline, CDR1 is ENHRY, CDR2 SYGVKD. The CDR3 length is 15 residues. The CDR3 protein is CAISSIAGGTDTQYF. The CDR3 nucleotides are TGTGCCATCAGTTCCATAGCGGGGGGCACAGATACGCAGTATTTT.

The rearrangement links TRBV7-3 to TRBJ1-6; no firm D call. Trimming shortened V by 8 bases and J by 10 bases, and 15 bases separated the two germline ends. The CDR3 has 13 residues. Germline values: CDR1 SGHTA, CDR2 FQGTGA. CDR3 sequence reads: CASRSFGDSPLHF. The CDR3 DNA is TGTGCCAGCCGATCTTTCGGAGACTCACCCCTCCACTTT.

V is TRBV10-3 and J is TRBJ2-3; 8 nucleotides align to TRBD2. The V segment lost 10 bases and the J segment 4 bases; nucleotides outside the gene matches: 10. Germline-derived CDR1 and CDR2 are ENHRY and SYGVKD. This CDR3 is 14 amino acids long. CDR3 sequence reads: CASRTGTRSDTQYF. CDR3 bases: TGTGCCAGCAGGACCGGGACTAGGTCAGATACGCAGTATTTT.

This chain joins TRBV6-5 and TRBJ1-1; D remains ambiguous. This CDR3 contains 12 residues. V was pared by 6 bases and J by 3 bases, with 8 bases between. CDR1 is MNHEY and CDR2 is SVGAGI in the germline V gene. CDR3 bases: TGTGCCAGCAGACACCCGTACACTGAAGCTTTCTTT. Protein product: CASRHPYTEAFF.

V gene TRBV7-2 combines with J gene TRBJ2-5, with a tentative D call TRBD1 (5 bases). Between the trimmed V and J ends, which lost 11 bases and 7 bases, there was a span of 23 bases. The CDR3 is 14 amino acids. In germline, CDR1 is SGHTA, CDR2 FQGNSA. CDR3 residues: CAGSPVGVQGTQYF. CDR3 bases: TGTGCCGGCTCTCCGGTAGGGGTTCAGGGGACCCAGTACTTC.

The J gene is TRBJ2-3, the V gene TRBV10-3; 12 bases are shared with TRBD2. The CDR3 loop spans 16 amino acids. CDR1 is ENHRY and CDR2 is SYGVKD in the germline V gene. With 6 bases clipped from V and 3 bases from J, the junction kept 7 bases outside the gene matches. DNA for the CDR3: TGTGCCATCAGCGACACAACTAGCGGGAGGACAGATACGCAGTATTTT. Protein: CAISDTTSGRTDTQYF.

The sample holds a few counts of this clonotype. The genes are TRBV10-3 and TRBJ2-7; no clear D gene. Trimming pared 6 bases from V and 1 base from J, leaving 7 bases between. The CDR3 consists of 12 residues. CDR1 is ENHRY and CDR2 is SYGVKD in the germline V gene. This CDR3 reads CAIRDGSYEQYF. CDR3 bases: TGTGCCATCAGGGACGGATCCTACGAGCAGTACTTC.